One sample yielded the 7 T cell receptor beta chains listed below, sequenced in a study of cytomegalovirus exposure and HLA in healthy donors. 60 Vbeta and 13 Jbeta primers were used in PCR. Repertoires were generated with immunoSEQ multiplex PCR, while TCRdb's copy carries only in-frame clones and drops some. The sample includes about 38,000 clones. The sample comprised PBMCs. The receptors stem from a man aged 35-49 years in good health and CMV-seropositive.

The chain links TRBV18 to TRBJ2-1; 12 bases agree with TRBD2. V trimming: 3 bases; J trimming: 8 bases; junction bases outside the gene matches: 5. CDR3 length: 15 amino acids. CDR1 KGHSH and CDR2 LQKENI come from the germline V gene. The CDR3 DNA sequence: TGTGCCAGCTCACCTACCCTAGCGGGAGGGGATGAGCAGTTCTTC. It translates to CASSPTLAGGDEQFF.

The V call is TRBV2, the J call TRBJ2-6; the D is unclear. Trimming cost V 3 bases and J 2 bases, with 8 bases left between them. The germline V gene has CDR1 SNHLY and CDR2 FYNNEI. The length of the CDR3 is 15 residues. The CDR3 nucleotides read TGTGCCAGCAGTGATGCGGCGGCTGGGGCCAACGTCCTGACTTTC. Encoded protein: CASSDAAAGANVLTF.

To note about this clone: A junction boundary mismatches the germline segment, possibly from a read error. The chain employs TRBV7-7 and TRBJ2-7; 13 bases match TRBD2. This CDR3 is 18 amino acids long. Germline assignment: CDR1 SSHAT and CDR2 FNYEAQ (reference sequence). The CDR3 here is CASRPPGLAGSVPYEQYF. The CDR3 DNA reads TGTGCTAGCAGACCTCCGGGACTAGCGGGATCGGTACCCTACGAGCAGTACTTC.

Comments on this clone: At one of its ends the junction is not consistent with the germline gene, which may arise from a read error. The sample contains more than one DNA sequence encoding this CDR3. The chain couples TRBV5-1 to TRBJ1-1, with TRBD1 matching 11 bases. Germline V gene data show CDR1 as SGHRS and CDR2 as YFSETQ. The CDR3 consists of 16 residues. This CDR3 is CASSLDRGQGDTEAFF. The DNA for the CDR3 is TGCGCCAGCAGCCTGGACAGGGGGCAAGGAGACACTGAGGCTTTCTTT.

This chain joins TRBV5-1 and TRBJ1-1; 8 positions agree with TRBD1. V lost 3 bases, J lost 3 bases, and 10 bases stayed unmatched. Looked up from germline, CDR1 is SGHRS and CDR2 is YFSETQ. The CDR3 runs 16 residues. CDR3 nucleotide sequence: TGCGCCAGCAGCTGGAGGACAGGGCGTCGGGACACTGAAGCTTTCTTT. The encoded protein is CASSWRTGRRDTEAFF.

The rearrangement joins TRBV9 to TRBJ2-2; a weak D match, TRBD2 (6 bases). Germline-derived CDR1 and CDR2 are SGDLS and YYNGEE. The CDR3 spans 17 residues. Trimming shortened V by 4 bases and J by 7 bases, and 23 bases separated the two germline ends. CDR3 in amino acids: CASSPSISTSQGGELFF. CDR3 in DNA: TGTGCCAGCAGCCCCTCCATTTCCACTAGCCAGGGCGGGGAGCTGTTTTTT.

The CDR3 nucleotides read TGTGCCAGCAGTTTTGGACTAGCCGACGACGAGCAGTACTTC. It yields the protein CASSFGLADDEQYF. V gene TRBV5-6 combines with J gene TRBJ2-7; 8 bases line up with TRBD2. V was clipped by 5 bases and J by 5 bases; unmatched bases: 9. In germline, CDR1 is SGHDT, CDR2 YYEEEE. The CDR3 is made up of 14 amino acids.